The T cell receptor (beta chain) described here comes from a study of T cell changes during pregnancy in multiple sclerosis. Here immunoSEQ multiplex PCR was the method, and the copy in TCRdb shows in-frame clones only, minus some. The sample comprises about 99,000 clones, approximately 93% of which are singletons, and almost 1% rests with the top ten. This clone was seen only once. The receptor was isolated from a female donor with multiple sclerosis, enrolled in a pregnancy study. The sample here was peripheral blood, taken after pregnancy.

In DNA, the CDR3 is TGCGCCAGCAGCTCCCATTTGACTAGCGGGAGGGTCCACGAGCAGTACTTC. Translated: CASSSHLTSGRVHEQYF. The V gene is TRBV5-1, the J gene TRBJ2-7; TRBD2 matches at 14 bases. The CDR3 covers 17 residues. V shed 3 bases, J shed 5 bases, and the junction held 10 bases outside the gene matches. Germline V CDR1 and CDR2: SGHRS, YFSETQ. Full variable domain (outside the CDR3, taken from reference TRBV5-1 and TRBJ2-7): KAGVTQTPRYLIKTRGQQVTLSCSPISGHRSVSWYQQTPGQGLQFLFEYFSETQRNKGNFPGRFSGRQFSNSRSEMNVSTLELGDSALYLCASSSHLTSGRVHEQYFGPGTRLTVT.